This TCR beta chain was sequenced for a study of response to subunit inactivated influenza vaccine. Study-level results: The authors suggested that every seasonal influenza vaccination recruits few new T cells.

Germline V gene lookup returns CDR1 SGHDN and CDR2 FVKESK. The CDR3 loop spans 13 amino acids. Trimming shortened V by 1 base and J by 5 bases, and 9 bases separated the two germline ends. This clonotype was counted at least ten times. Its cognate antigen is unknown. TCRdb reprocessed the RT-PCR reads via MiXCR and lists one record per CDR3 protein. The sample includes about 700,000 distinct CDR3 sequences, 14% seen only once; the top ten take 5.5% to 7%. Here the sequenced sample was PBMCs from blood, taken 14 to 15 days before vaccination. The chain is built from TRBV14 and TRBJ2-7; perhaps TRBD2 as D (5 bases). The receptor comes from a man in his fifties or sixties who received an inactivated influenza vaccine. CDR3 region: CASSQVGAHEQYF. In DNA form, the CDR3 reads TGTGCCAGCAGCCAAGTGGGAGCTCACGAGCAGTACTTC. The full variable domain, its missing parts supplied by reference TRBV14 and TRBJ2-7, is EAGVTQFPSHSVIEKGQTVTLRCDPISGHDNLYWYRRVMGKEIKFLLHFVKESKQDESGMPNNRFLAERTGGTYSTLKVQPAELEDSGVYFCASSQVGAHEQYFGPGTRLTVT.